This passage covers 24 T cell receptor beta chains from one sample sequenced in a study of PD-1 blockade in classical Hodgkin lymphoma (TCRdb year 2020). Sample time point, as interpreted from the label and publication: newly diagnosed, previously untreated cHL patient sample. Magnetic negative selection with a Miltenyi CD4+ T cell isolation kit was used to purify CD4+ T cells from thawed PBMCs. To prepare the library, the immunoSEQ multiplex PCR assay was applied. TCRdb holds this immuneACCESS table with in-frame rearrangements only. Some clones are missing; in checked studies, unresolved V genes explain under half, and the rest has no known cause. The sample table shows nearly 25,000 clones, and around 90% are seen once. Approximately 0.54% of the sample belongs to the ten largest clones. Sequencing was done on a sample of CD4+ T cells from blood. Every receptor here comes from a human donor with classical Hodgkin lymphoma.

This clone was seen a single time. The chain uses TRBV7-2 and TRBJ2-5; D is possibly TRBD1 (5 bases). Trimming removed 2 bases from V and 4 bases from J, with 8 bases in between. CDR3 size: 13 residues. Germline V lookup: CDR1 SGHTA, CDR2 FQGNSA. The CDR3 sequence: CASSLIGAETQYF. The CDR3 nucleotides are TGTGCCAGCAGCTTAATAGGGGCAGAGACCCAGTACTTC. Full variable domain (outside the CDR3, taken from reference TRBV7-2 and TRBJ2-5): GAGVSQSPSNKVTEKGKDVELRCDPISGHTALYWYRQSLGQGLEFLIYFQGNSAPDKSGLPSDRFSAERTGGSVSTLTIQRTQQEDSAVYLCASSLIGAETQYFGPGTRLLVL.

The chain has TRBV5-1 and TRBJ1-1; 7 nucleotides agree with TRBD1. From germline, CDR1 is SGHRS and CDR2 YFSETQ. V trimming: 4 bases; J trimming: 0 bases; junction bases outside the gene matches: 9. CDR3 length: 16 amino acids. CDR3 loop: CASSLRTGLMNTEAFF. For the CDR3, the DNA is TGCGCCAGCAGCCTTCGGACAGGCCTGATGAACACTGAAGCTTTCTTT.

The chain joins TRBV27 to TRBJ2-3; TRBD1 aligns across 8 bases. The trim removed 6 bases at V and 1 base at J, leaving 3 bases unmatched. Germline V gives CDR1 MNHEY, CDR2 SMNVEV (reference sequence). This CDR3 has 14 residues. The CDR3 region is CASSQDRGTDTQYF. CDR3 bases: TGTGCCAGCAGCCAGGACAGGGGCACAGATACGCAGTATTTT.

This chain connects TRBV7-2 to TRBJ1-6; D is undetermined. Trimming cost V 5 bases and J 7 bases, with 12 bases left between them. The germline gives CDR1 SGHTA, CDR2 FQGNSA. This CDR3 is 14 amino acids long. The CDR3 region is CASSPTRSNSPLHF. CDR3 coding DNA: TGTGCCAGCAGCCCCACACGAAGCAATTCACCCCTCCACTTT.

The rearrangement links TRBV5-6 to TRBJ1-1; 8 bases are shared with TRBD1. The CDR3 is made up of 15 amino acids. Per germline, CDR1 SGHDT and CDR2 YYEEEE. With 4 bases clipped from V and 1 base from J, the junction kept 6 bases outside the gene matches. The CDR3: CASSTGTGANTEAFF. DNA for the CDR3: TGTGCCAGCAGCACGGGGACAGGAGCGAACACTGAAGCTTTCTTT. The entire variable domain, with the rest obtained from reference TRBV5-6 and TRBJ1-1, is as follows: DAGVTQSPTHLIKTRGQQVTLRCSPKSGHDTVSWYQQALGQGPQFIFQYYEEEERQRGNFPDRFSGHQFPNYSSELNVNALLLGDSALYLCASSTGTGANTEAFFGQGTRLTVV.

This chain connects TRBV7-2 to TRBJ2-3; D uncertain. This CDR3 is 15 amino acids long. Trimming cost V 5 bases and J 0 bases, with 12 bases left between them. The germline gives CDR1 SGHTA, CDR2 FQGNSA. The CDR3 DNA follows: TGTGCCAGCAGCCTGGGCGGTAAGAGCACAGATACGCAGTATTTT. It is translated as CASSLGGKSTDTQYF.

This sequence joins TRBV10-3 and TRBJ2-2; no clear D gene. CDR1 and CDR2 from the germline V gene are ENHRY and SYGVKD. The CDR3 loop spans 11 amino acids. Trimming pared 10 bases from V and 1 base from J, leaving 4 bases between. CDR3 coding DNA: TGTGCCACCGAGAACACCGGGGAGCTGTTTTTT. Its protein product is CATENTGELFF.

This clone was recorded only once. This rearrangement joins TRBV5-4 to TRBJ2-5; the match to TRBD2 covers 7 bases. The CDR3 spans 15 residues. Germline V gives CDR1 SGHNT, CDR2 YYREEE (reference sequence). Trimming cost V 4 bases and J 5 bases; bases outside gene matches: 11. CDR3 sequence: CASSRNGLGGETQYF. As DNA, the CDR3 is TGTGCCAGCAGCCGGAACGGCCTGGGGGGGGAGACCCAGTACTTC.

This rearrangement joins TRBV5-1 to TRBJ1-4; D is ambiguous. The germline CDR1 and CDR2 sequences are SGHRS and YFSETQ. The V gene lost 0 bases and the J gene lost 1 base, with 10 bases spanning the gap. The CDR3 length is 16 residues. Written as DNA, the CDR3 is TGCGCCAGCAGCTTGGGTATAGTGGGAACTAATGAAAAACTGTTTTTT. The encoded protein is CASSLGIVGTNEKLFF.

The table lists this clone with a count of one. The CDR3: CASSLRGGWYEQYF. The CDR3 DNA reads as TGTGCCAGCAGTTTAAGGGGGGGTTGGTACGAGCAGTACTTC. The rearrangement links TRBV27 to TRBJ2-7, with D possibly being TRBD2 (7 bases). The CDR3 length is 14 residues. Germline-derived CDR1 and CDR2 are MNHEY and SMNVEV (reference sequence). The V end was cut by 2 bases, the J end by 4 bases, with 12 bases between.

The chain recombines TRBV27 with TRBJ2-3, with a tentative D call TRBD1 (6 bases). Trimming pared 5 bases from V and 0 bases from J, leaving 12 bases between. This CDR3 is built from 15 residues. Germline CDR1 MNHEY, CDR2 SMNVEV (reference sequence). The CDR3 reads CASSPRDTSTDTQYF. The CDR3 DNA follows: TGTGCCAGCAGTCCTAGGGACACAAGCACAGATACGCAGTATTTT.

The chain joins TRBV5-5 to TRBJ1-1; D not resolved. This CDR3 is built from 15 residues. V shed 6 bases and J shed 0 bases, with 15 bases lying between them. Looked up from germline, CDR1 is SGHKS and CDR2 is YYEKEE (reference sequence). Written as DNA, the CDR3 is TGTGCCAGCACCATACAATTACAAGTGAACACTGAAGCTTTCTTT. Translation gives CASTIQLQVNTEAFF. Supplemented by reference TRBV5-5 and TRBJ1-1, the full variable domain reads DAGVTQSPTHLIKTRGQQVTLRCSPISGHKSVSWYQQVLGQGPQFIFQYYEKEERGRGNFPDRFSARQFPNYSSELNVNALLLGDSALYLCASTIQLQVNTEAFFGQGTRLTVV.

This chain uses TRBV6-6 with TRBJ1-5; no clear D gene. The CDR3 has 14 residues. Trimming removed 2 bases from V and 6 bases from J, with 11 bases in between. The germline CDR1 and CDR2 sequences are MNHNY and SVGAGI (reference sequence). This chain's CDR3 is CASSYTGSRQPQHF. The CDR3 bases are TGTGCCAGCAGTTACACTGGGTCGCGTCAGCCCCAGCATTTT.

The rearrangement links TRBV27 to TRBJ2-5, with D possibly being TRBD1 or TRBD2 (6 bases each). In germline, CDR1 is MNHEY, CDR2 SMNVEV (reference sequence). This CDR3 is built from 15 residues. The V end lost 0 bases, the J end lost 5 bases, and 13 bases lay between the germline ends. The CDR3 bases are TGTGCCAGCAGTTTATCGATAGGGGGGCGGGAGACCCAGTACTTC. Protein product: CASSLSIGGRETQYF.

The CDR3 nucleotides read TGTGCCAGCAGCTTAGATCCAGGACAGGGTGCCAATGAGCAGTTCTTC. Its protein product is CASSLDPGQGANEQFF. This chain joins TRBV11-2 and TRBJ2-1; 8 bases line up with TRBD1. Losses at the gene ends were 0 bases for V and 6 bases for J; bases not matched to a gene: 7. The CDR3 loop spans 16 amino acids. Germline CDR1 is SGHAT and CDR2 is FQNNGV. Drawing the rest from reference TRBV11-2 and TRBJ2-1, the complete variable domain is EAGVAQSPRYKIIEKRQSVAFWCNPISGHATLYWYQQILGQGPKLLIQFQNNGVVDDSQLPKDRFSAERLKGVDSTLKIQPAKLEDSAVYLCASSLDPGQGANEQFFGPGTRLTVL.

J is TRBJ2-5 and V is TRBV9; the D gene is possibly TRBD1 (6 bases). Per germline, CDR1 SGDLS and CDR2 YYNGEE. V was pared by 0 bases and J by 7 bases, with 16 bases between. This CDR3 is built from 15 residues. CDR3 loop: CASSVGAGEYGTQYF. CDR3 nucleotides: TGTGCCAGCAGCGTAGGTGCAGGGGAGTACGGGACCCAGTACTTC.

The chain recombines TRBV19 with TRBJ1-5; D is ambiguous. The CDR3 sequence is 15 residues long. Germline lookup yields CDR1 LNHDA and CDR2 SQIVND (reference sequence). V was trimmed by 7 bases and J by 0 bases, leaving 13 bases between them. The CDR3, as DNA: TGTGCCAGTAACCGGTGGGGAGATAGCAATCAGCCCCAGCATTTT. This sequence encodes CASNRWGDSNQPQHF. The full variable domain, in which reference TRBV19 and TRBJ1-5 provide the parts outside the CDR3, is DGGITQSPKYLFRKEGQNVTLSCEQNLNHDAMYWYRQDPGQGLRLIYYSQIVNDFQKGDIAEGYSVSREKKESFPLTVTSAQKNPTAFYLCASNRWGDSNQPQHFGDGTRLSIL.

The rearrangement links TRBV5-4 to TRBJ1-2, with D perhaps matching TRBD1 (5 bases). V lost 0 bases and J lost 3, with 21 bases in between. Germline V gene lookup returns CDR1 SGHNT and CDR2 YYREEE (reference sequence). The length of the CDR3 is 18 residues. The CDR3 here is CASSLEAAGLFGDYGYTF. The CDR3, as DNA: TGTGCCAGCAGCTTGGAGGCGGCAGGGTTGTTTGGAGACTATGGCTACACCTTC.

The chain couples TRBV2 to TRBJ1-3; tentative D call: TRBD1 (5 bases). Germline CDR1 and CDR2: SNHLY and FYNNEI. Trimming cost V 5 bases and J 0 bases, with 26 bases left between them. The CDR3 has 20 residues. CDR3: CASSLTRDGWLAGSGNTIYF. The CDR3 coding sequence is TGTGCCAGCAGTTTGACGCGGGACGGGTGGTTGGCGGGCTCTGGAAACACCATATATTTT.

The rearrangement links TRBV11-2 to TRBJ1-1; D remains ambiguous. Trimming shortened V by 7 bases and J by 1 base, and 10 bases separated the two germline ends. From germline, CDR1 is SGHAT and CDR2 FQNNGV. The CDR3 totals 13 residues. The CDR3 loop reads CASKSVPNTEAFF. CDR3 in DNA: TGTGCCAGCAAGTCGGTACCGAACACTGAAGCTTTCTTT.

The chain couples TRBV12-5 to TRBJ2-3, with TRBD2 identical over 11 bases. The CDR3 loop spans 16 amino acids. The V gene end was trimmed by 6 bases and the J gene end by 2 bases; junction bases not matched to a gene: 7. Germline-derived CDR1 and CDR2 are LGHNT and FRNRAP. This CDR3 is CASGLLSGGATDTQYF. The CDR3 bases are TGTGCTAGTGGCCTCCTTAGCGGGGGGGCCACAGATACGCAGTATTTT.

The chain combines TRBV13 with TRBJ2-2, with D tentatively TRBD1 (7 bases). V was pared by 5 bases and J by 3 bases, with 13 bases between. The CDR3 has 15 amino acids. CDR1 and CDR2 (germline): PRHDT, FYEKMQ (reference sequence). CDR3 sequence: CASSRDRDYTGELFF. The CDR3 nucleotides read TGTGCCAGCAGCCGAGACAGGGACTACACCGGGGAGCTGTTTTTT.

The chain combines TRBV30 with TRBJ1-2; D might be TRBD1 (5 bases). Trimming took off 2 bases at V and 4 bases at J, with 17 bases between the two ends. The CDR3 is 15 amino acids. Germline lookup yields CDR1 GTSNPN and CDR2 SVGIG (reference sequence). The CDR3 loop is CAWSPTFGTVYGYTF. The CDR3 DNA is TGTGCCTGGAGTCCCACCTTCGGGACGGTCTATGGCTACACCTTC.

The gene calls are TRBV28 and TRBJ2-2, with D maybe TRBD2 (5 bases). V was shortened by 7 bases and J by 6 bases, with 18 bases between the two germline ends. This CDR3 spans 15 amino acids. Germline CDR1 is MDHEN and CDR2 is SYDVKM. The CDR3 reads CASKAPFGVSGELFF. The CDR3 DNA sequence: TGTGCCAGCAAGGCCCCCTTCGGGGTTTCCGGGGAGCTGTTTTTT.